This TCR beta chain was profiled in a study of cytomegalovirus exposure and HLA in healthy donors. Germline assignment: CDR1 SGHRS and CDR2 YFSETQ. Trimming at V came to 1 base and at J to 4 bases, leaving 0 bases not matched to a gene. The CDR3 runs to 13 residues. To note about this clone: Other DNA sequences within the sample encode an identical CDR3.

PCR amplification relied on 60 Vbeta primers (plus 13 Jbeta primers). TCRdb keeps only in-frame clones here, not all; method: immunoSEQ multiplex PCR. Among about 95,000 clones, 78% were seen once, and the ten largest hold roughly 4%. J is TRBJ2-5 and V is TRBV5-1; TRBD1 matches 8 bases. The source material was PBMCs. This sequence originates from a middle-aged woman in good health and CMV-seropositive. The chain's CDR3 is CASSLTGGETQYF. CDR3 coding DNA: TGCGCCAGCAGCTTGACAGGGGGAGAGACCCAGTACTTC.